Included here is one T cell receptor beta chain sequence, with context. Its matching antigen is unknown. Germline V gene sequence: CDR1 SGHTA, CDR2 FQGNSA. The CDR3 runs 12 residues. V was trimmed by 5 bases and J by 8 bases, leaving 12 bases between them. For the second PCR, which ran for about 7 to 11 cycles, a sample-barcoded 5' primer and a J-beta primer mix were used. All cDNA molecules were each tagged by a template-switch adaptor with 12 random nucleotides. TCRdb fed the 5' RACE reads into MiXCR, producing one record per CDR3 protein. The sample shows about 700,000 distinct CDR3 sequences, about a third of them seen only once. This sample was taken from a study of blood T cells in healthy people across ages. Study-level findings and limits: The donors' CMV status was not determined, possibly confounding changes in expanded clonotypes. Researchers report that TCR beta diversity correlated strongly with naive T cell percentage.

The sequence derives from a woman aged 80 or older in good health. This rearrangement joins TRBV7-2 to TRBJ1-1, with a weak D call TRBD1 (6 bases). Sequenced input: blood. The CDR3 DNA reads TGTGCCAGCAGCGTACAGGGTATGGAAGCTTTCTTT. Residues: CASSVQGMEAFF.